The 28 T cell receptor beta chains listed next were all sequenced from one sample in a study of CD8+ T cells in alopecia areata. Sequencing used cDNA as its template, made by extracting RNA and reverse transcribing it. Libraries were prepared by immunoSEQ multiplex PCR; TCRdb keeps only in-frame clonotypes and omits some of them. The sample lists 200,000 to 300,000 clones, none appearing once, the ten largest making up 0.9% to 1.5%. The sorting of pooled cutaneous lymph node cells relied on CD4, CD8alpha, NKG2D, NKG2ACE and other markers. Sequenced material: CD4+ T cells sorted from a lymph node. The origin of the receptors is a C3H/HeJ mouse with alopecia areata. This line is of MHC haplotype H2-k.

A note on this clone: Germline and genes here are mouse. The chain's CDR3 is CASSGTGPEVFF. The covered CDR3 bases are TGTGCCAGCAGTGGGACAGGGCCA. The V call is TRBV13-1, the J call TRBJ1-1, with 8 bases aligning to TRBD1. The read ends 4 residues before the CDR3 terminus; that terminus is restored from the germline J gene. From germline, CDR1 is NSHNY and CDR2 SYGAGN. The CDR3 extends over 12 amino acids.

This clone has more than one count but fewer than ten. Gene and germline names: mouse. The read terminates 4 residues ahead of where the CDR3 ends, so the germline J gene completes it. This chain links TRBV1 with TRBJ2-3, with 7 bases aligning to TRBD1. Trimming took 4 bases from V and 1 from J; bases not matched to a gene: 5. The CDR3 consists of 15 residues. The V gene's germline CDR1 is NSQYPW and CDR2 LRSPGD (reference sequence). The sequenced CDR3 bases are TGCACCTGCAGTGTGAACAGGGGAGGTGCAGAA. It translates to CTCSVNRGGAE. The whole CDR3 reads CTCSVNRGGAETLYF.

This clone has a handful of counts. The gene symbols are mouse symbols. From the germline J gene comes the end of the CDR3, since the read stops 4 residues before it. The chain uses TRBV19 and TRBJ2-4; the D gene is possibly TRBD1 (6 bases). Trimming took 4 bases from V and 0 from J, leaving 9 bases between them. This CDR3 is built from 14 residues. Looked up from germline, CDR1 is FNHDT and CDR2 is SITEND (reference sequence). The chain's CDR3 is CASSGTTSQNTLYF. The CDR3 DNA, read in part, is TGTGCCAGCAGTGGGACAACTAGTCAAAAC.

With regard to this clone: All gene names here are mouse names. The missing CDR3 end, 4 residues past where the read stops, is filled in from the germline J gene. The chain joins TRBV19 to TRBJ2-4, with 9 nucleotides matching TRBD2. The V and J ends lost 1 base and 0 bases, in that order; junction bases with no gene match: 3. The germline CDR1 and CDR2 sequences are FNHDT and SITEND (reference sequence). The CDR3 consists of 16 residues. CDR3: CASSIPGGDSQNTLYF. The CDR3 bases that were read are TGTGCCAGCAGTATACCTGGGGGGGATAGTCAAAAC.

This clone appeared a few times. Gene names denote mouse genes. The observed sequence ends 4 residues before the CDR3 terminus, with the missing tail filled in from the germline J gene. The chain employs TRBV13-1 and TRBJ2-7; 10 bases agree with TRBD1. The CDR3 is 16 amino acids. Trimming removed 0 bases from V and 1 base from J; junction bases left unmatched: 4. The germline gives CDR1 NSHNY, CDR2 SYGAGN. This CDR3 is CASSDARGQGSYEQYF. CDR3 bases read: TGTGCCAGCAGTGATGCAAGGGGACAGGGGTCCTAT.

This clone turned up a few times. The gene names here belong to mouse. The read terminates 4 residues ahead of where the CDR3 ends, so the germline J gene completes it. This chain connects TRBV1 to TRBJ2-1; 9 nucleotides agree with TRBD1. The V segment lost 4 bases and the J segment 6 bases; nucleotides outside the gene matches: 7. The germline gives CDR1 NSQYPW, CDR2 LRSPGD (reference sequence). CDR3 size: 15 residues. The CDR3 DNA, read in part, is TGCACCTGCAGTGGACCCCGGGACAGGGTTGCT. Translation gives CTCSGPRDRVA. The whole CDR3 sequence is CTCSGPRDRVAEQFF.

This clone came up many times. The gene names here belong to mouse. The read ends 4 residues shy of where the CDR3 ends; the end is completed using the germline J gene. The same CDR3 arises from other DNA sequences in this sample as well. This sequence joins TRBV12-1 and TRBJ1-2; perhaps TRBD1 as D (5 bases). V shed 1 base and J shed 4 bases, with 6 bases lying between them. Germline CDR1 reads SGHSN; CDR2 reads HYEKVE. CDR3 length: 12 residues. CDR3 DNA, as far as it was read: TGTGCCAGCTCTCTTGACAGCTCC. Protein: CASSLDSS. In full, the CDR3 is CASSLDSSDYTF.

This clone has only a few counts. Germline and genes here are mouse. The read ends 4 residues before the CDR3 terminus; that terminus is restored from the germline J gene. The genes are TRBV14 and TRBJ2-4; 8 bases are shared with TRBD2. This CDR3 is built from 15 residues. Germline CDR1 and CDR2: SGHDT and FRDEAV. The junction had 5 bases not matched to a gene; V was cut back by 5 bases and J by 0 bases. The DNA read from the CDR3 is TGTGCCAGCAGCCGGGACTGGTCTAGTCAAAAC. Its translation: CASSRDWSSQN. The complete CDR3 protein is CASSRDWSSQNTLYF. The variable domain in full, completed from reference TRBV14 and TRBJ2-4, reads EAGVTQSPRYAVLQEGQAVSFWCDPISGHDTLYWYQQPRDQGPQLLVYFRDEAVIDNSQLPSDRFSAVRPKGTNSTLKIQSAKQGDTATYLCASSRDWSSQNTLYFGAGTRLSVL.

This clone appeared a few times. Gene names are the mouse ones. The CDR3 end falls 4 residues outside the read, so it is completed with the germline J gene. The chain recombines TRBV29 with TRBJ2-5; 9 bases map to TRBD2. CDR1 MSHET and CDR2 SYDVDS come from the germline V gene. This CDR3 is 14 amino acids long. The part of the CDR3 DNA that was read is TGTGCTAGCAGTCCCGGGACTGGGAGGGAC. It translates to CASSPGTGRD. The entire CDR3 protein reads CASSPGTGRDTQYF.

This clone has just a few counts. Mouse names are used for the genes. The CDR3 is cut off 3 residues early in the read; its end comes from the germline J gene. This chain links TRBV1 with TRBJ1-6, with 11 bases aligning to TRBD1. TRBJ1-6 is an ORF, with its function uncertain. V shed 4 bases and J 7 bases; nucleotides not matched to a gene: 6. Germline V gene sequence: CDR1 NSQYPW, CDR2 LRSPGD (reference sequence). CDR3 length: 16 residues. This CDR3 is CTCSERDRGRNSPLYF. The DNA read from the CDR3 is TGCACCTGCAGTGAACGGGACAGGGGGAGGAATTCGCCC.

This clone was counted a few times. Gene names and germline match the mouse. The CDR3 end falls 4 residues outside the read, so it is completed with the germline J gene. The V gene is TRBV1, the J gene TRBJ2-7; tentative D call: TRBD2 (6 bases). CDR1 is NSQYPW and CDR2 is LRSPGD in the germline V gene (reference sequence). The CDR3 runs to 15 residues. Trimming shortened V by 0 bases and J by 0 bases, and 9 bases separated the two germline ends. The CDR3 protein is CTCSADGGFSYEQYF. The sequenced CDR3 bases are TGCACCTGCAGTGCAGATGGGGGTTTCTCCTAT.

As to this clone: The listed genes are named as in mouse. The read terminates 4 residues ahead of where the CDR3 ends, so the germline J gene completes it. The chain uses TRBV1 and TRBJ2-1; D remains unclear. Germline V gene data show CDR1 as NSQYPW and CDR2 as LRSPGD (reference sequence). The CDR3 runs 11 residues. CDR3 DNA (partial): TGCACCTGCAGTGCGAGGGCT. Its protein is CTCSARA. The full CDR3 is CTCSARAEQFF.

On this clone: The gene names here belong to mouse. The sequenced fragment ends 4 residues before the CDR3 boundary, so the rest is inferred from the germline J gene. The chain recombines TRBV13-1 with TRBJ2-1; 13 positions match TRBD2. Germline assignment: CDR1 NSHNY and CDR2 SYGAGN. V lost 3 bases, J lost 1 base, and 4 bases stayed unmatched. This CDR3 comprises 17 residues. The CDR3 reads CASSAPGLGGNYAEQFF. The sequenced CDR3 bases are TGTGCCAGCAGTGCCCCGGGACTGGGGGGGAACTATGCT.

This clone was detected only a few times. Germline and genes here are mouse. Read coverage stops 3 residues before the CDR3 terminus; the germline J gene supplies the remainder. The same CDR3 arises from other DNA sequences in this sample as well. The chain is built from TRBV5 and TRBJ1-6, with 7 bases matching TRBD1. TRBJ1-6 is an ORF, with its function uncertain. This CDR3 is built from 14 residues. The J segment lost 7 bases and the V segment lost 3 bases, leaving 3 bases of the junction unmatched. The V gene's germline CDR1 is LGHNA and CDR2 YNLKQL (reference sequence). The covered CDR3 bases are TGTGCCAGCAGCCAGACAGGGTGGAATTCGCCC. Protein: CASSQTGWNSP. In full, the CDR3 reads CASSQTGWNSPLYF.

Points on this clone: Germline and genes: mouse. The CDR3 extends 4 residues past the end of the read, so its final part is completed from the germline J gene. Other DNA sequences within the sample encode an identical CDR3. The V gene is TRBV13-1, the J gene TRBJ2-1; TRBD2 aligns across 7 bases. V dropped 3 bases and J dropped 0; count of bases not matched to a gene: 0. Germline V gene lookup returns CDR1 NSHNY and CDR2 SYGAGN. CDR3 length: 14 amino acids. The sequenced CDR3 bases are TGTGCCAGCAGTGCTGGGGGTAACTATGCT. Amino acids: CASSAGGNYA. The whole CDR3 sequence reads CASSAGGNYAEQFF.

A few counts support this clone. Mouse gene names and germline throughout. The read terminates 4 residues ahead of where the CDR3 ends, so the germline J gene completes it. V and J are TRBV13-3 and TRBJ2-7; D unresolved. The V gene lost 4 bases and the J gene lost 0 bases, with 5 bases spanning the gap. This CDR3 contains 12 residues. Germline V gives CDR1 NNHDY, CDR2 SYVADS. Incomplete CDR3 DNA: TGTGCCAGCAGTCCTCGCTCCTAT. It encodes CASSPRSY. The entire CDR3 protein is CASSPRSYEQYF.

The sample holds a few counts of this clone. All gene names here are mouse names. The DNA ends 4 residues before the CDR3 does, and the rest of the CDR3 is filled in from the germline J gene. The sample has other DNA sequences that encode this CDR3 too. The chain recombines TRBV31 with TRBJ2-3, with D possibly matching TRBD2 (5 bases). This CDR3 has 14 amino acids. Between the trimmed V and J ends, which lost 0 bases and 1 base, there was a span of 8 bases. Germline CDR1 GKSSPN, CDR2 SITVG. The CDR3 DNA, read in part, is TGTGCCTGGAGTCTTACTGGTGGTGCAGAA. Translation: CAWSLTGGAE. The full CDR3 reads CAWSLTGGAETLYF.

A word on this clone: The genes and germline here are from mouse. With the read ending 4 residues before the CDR3 end, the germline J gene is used to fill in that end. The chain carries TRBV19 and TRBJ2-4, with 9 bases lining up with TRBD1. The CDR3 runs to 14 residues. The germline CDR1 and CDR2 sequences are FNHDT and SITEND (reference sequence). The covered CDR3 bases are TGTGCCAGCAGTATGGACAGGGGTCGGAAC. It codes for CASSMDRGRN. The CDR3, in full, reads CASSMDRGRNTLYF.

This clone was seen only a few times. Gene names refer to mouse genes. The read finishes 4 residues shy of the CDR3 end, and the germline J gene is used to complete it. The identical CDR3 is also encoded by other nucleotide sequences in the sample. The rearrangement links TRBV13-3 to TRBJ2-1, with 9 positions matching TRBD1. Germline V gives CDR1 NNHDY, CDR2 SYVADS. V shed 5 bases and J 4 bases; nucleotides not matched to a gene: 1. The CDR3 runs 13 residues. The chain's CDR3 is CASRGTGYAEQFF. The sequenced CDR3 bases are TGTGCCAGCAGAGGGACAGGGTATGCT.

This clone was seen a few times. Gene labels here are mouse ones. Coverage ceases 4 residues before the CDR3 finishes, and the germline J gene fills in the end. The same CDR3 is also encoded by other DNA sequences in this sample. This rearrangement joins TRBV13-1 to TRBJ1-1; no clear D gene. The CDR3 totals 13 residues. The germline V and J ends were trimmed by 0 bases and 0 bases, with 3 bases remaining between them. Germline CDR1 and CDR2: NSHNY and SYGAGN. Incomplete CDR3 DNA: TGTGCCAGCAGTGATGAAGCAAACACA. Amino acids: CASSDEANT. The entire CDR3 protein reads CASSDEANTEVFF.

Concerning this clone: Germline and genes: mouse. Coverage ceases 4 residues before the CDR3 finishes, and the germline J gene fills in the end. J is TRBJ2-7 and V is TRBV19, with D uncertain. Germline values: CDR1 FNHDT, CDR2 SITEND (reference sequence). This CDR3 has 13 amino acids. Trimming took 5 bases from V and 0 from J, leaving 9 bases between them. The CDR3 reads CASRRQFSYEQYF. CDR3 DNA, as far as it was read: TGTGCCAGCAGACGACAATTCTCCTAT.

This clone was detected only a few times. Each gene name is a mouse one. The missing CDR3 end, 4 residues past where the read stops, is filled in from the germline J gene. The V and J genes are TRBV1 and TRBJ2-1; TRBD2 aligns across 9 bases. V dropped 2 bases and J dropped 2; count of bases not matched to a gene: 1. CDR1 is NSQYPW and CDR2 is LRSPGD in the germline V gene (reference sequence). The length of the CDR3 is 15 residues. The CDR3 loop reads CTCSALGGYYAEQFF. The part of the CDR3 DNA that was read is TGCACCTGCAGTGCACTGGGGGGGTACTATGCT.

This clone was seen more than once but under ten times. Gene and germline names: mouse. The read finishes 4 residues shy of the CDR3 end, and the germline J gene is used to complete it. V gene TRBV17 combines with J gene TRBJ2-2; D is possibly TRBD2 (7 bases). The length of the CDR3 is 15 residues. V was clipped by 4 bases and J by 4 bases, with 13 bases between them. CDR1 and CDR2 (germline): MNHDT, YYDKIL. CDR3: CASSNIGGRTGQLYF. The DNA read from the CDR3 is TGTGCTAGCAGTAATATCGGGGGGCGCACCGGG.

With regard to this clone: Gene names and germline match the mouse. Read coverage stops 4 residues before the CDR3 terminus; the germline J gene supplies the remainder. The chain is built from TRBV13-3 and TRBJ2-2; TRBD1 might be the D (6 bases). The CDR3 consists of 16 residues. The germline V gene has CDR1 NNHDY and CDR2 SYVADS. V shed 4 bases and J shed 2 bases, with 15 bases lying between them. The part of the CDR3 DNA that was read is TGTGCCAGCAGTCCCCCCAGGGGAGGGAACACCGGG. This sequence encodes CASSPPRGGNTG. The whole CDR3 reads CASSPPRGGNTGQLYF.

As regards this clone: Mouse gene names apply. The read comes to an end 4 residues before the CDR3 does, leaving the germline J gene to fill in the end. This rearrangement joins TRBV13-1 to TRBJ1-2; possible D gene TRBD1, 5 bases. CDR3 length: 15 amino acids. Trimming took 3 bases from V and 4 from J, leaving 16 bases between them. Germline V CDR1 and CDR2: NSHNY, SYGAGN. CDR3 in amino acids: CASSGGQGGGSDYTF. Partial CDR3 DNA: TGTGCCAGCAGTGGTGGGCAGGGAGGCGGCTCC.

A word on this clone: Germline and genes: mouse. The read halts 4 residues ahead of the CDR3 end, with the missing end drawn from the germline J gene. The sample contains more than one DNA sequence encoding this CDR3. The rearrangement links TRBV12-1 to TRBJ2-7, with TRBD2 as a possible D gene (6 bases). The V gene lost 0 bases and the J gene lost 0 bases, with 11 bases spanning the gap. Germline V gene sequence: CDR1 SGHSN, CDR2 HYEKVE. CDR3 length: 15 residues. CDR3 region: CASSLSGGSSYEQYF. Incomplete CDR3 DNA: TGTGCCAGCTCTCTCTCCGGGGGGAGCTCCTAT.

Only a few counts were recorded for this clone. Genes and germline come from the mouse. The read halts 4 residues ahead of the CDR3 end, with the missing end drawn from the germline J gene. The chain couples TRBV1 to TRBJ2-5, with TRBD2 matching over 9 bases. The CDR3 sequence is 13 residues long. CDR1 is NSQYPW and CDR2 is LRSPGD in the germline V gene (reference sequence). The chain's CDR3 is CTCRRDWEDTQYF. The sequenced CDR3 bases are TGCACCTGCAGGAGGGACTGGGAAGAC.

This clone was recorded many times. Mouse names are used for the genes. The read terminates 4 residues before the CDR3 end, so the remaining end is supplied by the germline J gene. The rearrangement joins TRBV19 to TRBJ2-2; 8 nucleotides match TRBD2. The CDR3 covers 16 residues. V was pared by 5 bases and J by 0 bases, with 6 bases of the junction left unmatched. Germline V CDR1 and CDR2: FNHDT, SITEND (reference sequence). The CDR3 protein is CASSKGLGPNTGQLYF. The sequenced CDR3 bases are TGTGCCAGCAGCAAAGGACTGGGCCCAAACACCGGG.